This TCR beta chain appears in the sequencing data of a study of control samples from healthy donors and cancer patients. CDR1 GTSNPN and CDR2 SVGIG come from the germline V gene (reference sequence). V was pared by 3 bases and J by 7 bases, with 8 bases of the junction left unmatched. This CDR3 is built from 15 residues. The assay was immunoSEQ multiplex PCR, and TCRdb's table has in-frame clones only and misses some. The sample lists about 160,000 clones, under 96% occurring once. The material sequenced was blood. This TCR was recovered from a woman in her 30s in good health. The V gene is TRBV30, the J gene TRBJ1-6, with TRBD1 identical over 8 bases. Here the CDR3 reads CAWSRDDRGNSPLHF. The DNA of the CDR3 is TGTGCCTGGAGCCGGGACGACAGGGGAAATTCACCCCTCCACTTT.